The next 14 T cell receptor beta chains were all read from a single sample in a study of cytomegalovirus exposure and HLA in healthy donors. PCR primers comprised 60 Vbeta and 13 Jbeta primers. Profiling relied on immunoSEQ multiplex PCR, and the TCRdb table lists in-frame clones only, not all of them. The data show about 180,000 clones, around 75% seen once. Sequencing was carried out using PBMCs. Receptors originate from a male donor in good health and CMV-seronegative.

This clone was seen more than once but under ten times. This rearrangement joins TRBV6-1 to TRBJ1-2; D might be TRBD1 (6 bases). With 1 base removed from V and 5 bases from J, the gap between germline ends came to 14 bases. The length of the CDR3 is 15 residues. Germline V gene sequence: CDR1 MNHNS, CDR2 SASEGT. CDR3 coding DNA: TGTGCCAGCAGTGAAGGGCAGGGGCCGGGGTATGGCTACACCTTC. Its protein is CASSEGQGPGYGYTF.

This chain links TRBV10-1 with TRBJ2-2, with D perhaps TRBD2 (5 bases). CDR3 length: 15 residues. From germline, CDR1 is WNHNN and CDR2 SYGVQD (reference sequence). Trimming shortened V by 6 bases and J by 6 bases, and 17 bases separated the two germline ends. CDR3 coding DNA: TGCGCCAGCAGAAGATCCCTGGACTTTGCCGGGGAGCTGTTTTTT. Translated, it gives CASRRSLDFAGELFF.

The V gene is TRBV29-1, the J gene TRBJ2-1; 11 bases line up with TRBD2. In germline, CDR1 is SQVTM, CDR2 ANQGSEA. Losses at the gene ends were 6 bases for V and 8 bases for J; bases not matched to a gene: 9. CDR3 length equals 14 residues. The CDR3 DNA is TGCAGCGTGGCGAAGGTTAGCGGGAGGGATGAGCAGTTCTTC. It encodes CSVAKVSGRDEQFF.

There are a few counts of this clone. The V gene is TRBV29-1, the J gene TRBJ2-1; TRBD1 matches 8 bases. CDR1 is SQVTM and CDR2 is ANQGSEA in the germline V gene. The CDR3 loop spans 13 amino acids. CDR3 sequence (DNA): TGCAGTGTAGACCGGGACAGGTCCCATGAGCAGTTCTTC. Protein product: CSVDRDRSHEQFF.

CDR3 nucleotide sequence: TGTGCCAGCAGTTTCCCCAGGGATTCGAACACCGGGGAGCTGTTTTTT. Translating it yields CASSFPRDSNTGELFF. J is TRBJ2-2 and V is TRBV6-5, with D possibly being TRBD1 (5 bases). CDR3 length: 16 amino acids. Germline assignment: CDR1 MNHEY and CDR2 SVGAGI. V gave up 4 bases and J gave up 0 bases, with 12 bases separating them.

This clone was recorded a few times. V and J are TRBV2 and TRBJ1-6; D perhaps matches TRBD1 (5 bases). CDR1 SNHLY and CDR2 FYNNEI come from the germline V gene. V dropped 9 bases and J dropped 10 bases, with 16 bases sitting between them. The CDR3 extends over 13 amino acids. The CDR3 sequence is CASLGRGSSPLHF. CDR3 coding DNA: TGTGCCAGTCTTGGTAGGGGCAGCTCACCCCTCCACTTT.

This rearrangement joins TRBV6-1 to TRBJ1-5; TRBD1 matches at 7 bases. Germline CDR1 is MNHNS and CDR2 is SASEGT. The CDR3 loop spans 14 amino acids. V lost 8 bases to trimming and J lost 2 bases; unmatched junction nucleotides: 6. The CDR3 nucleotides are TGTGCCAGCCGGAGGACAGGCGGCAATCAGCCCCAGCATTTT. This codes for CASRRTGGNQPQHF.

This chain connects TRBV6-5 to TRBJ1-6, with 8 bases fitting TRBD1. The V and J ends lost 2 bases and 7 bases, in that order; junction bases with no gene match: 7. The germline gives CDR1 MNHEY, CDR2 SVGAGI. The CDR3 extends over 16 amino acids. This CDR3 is CASSYPPGQANSPLHF. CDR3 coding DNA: TGTGCCAGCAGTTACCCCCCGGGACAGGCAAATTCACCCCTCCACTTT.

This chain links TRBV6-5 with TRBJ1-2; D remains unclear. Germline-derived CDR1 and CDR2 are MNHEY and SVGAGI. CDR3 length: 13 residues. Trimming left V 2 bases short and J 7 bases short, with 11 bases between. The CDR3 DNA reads TGTGCCAGCAGTTACCGGGAAGGGAGTGGCTACACCTTC. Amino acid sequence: CASSYREGSGYTF.

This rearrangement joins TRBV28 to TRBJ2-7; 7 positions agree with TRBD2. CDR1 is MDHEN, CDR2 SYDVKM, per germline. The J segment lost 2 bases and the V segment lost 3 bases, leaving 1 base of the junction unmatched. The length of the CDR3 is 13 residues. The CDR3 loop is CASSLAGAYEQYF. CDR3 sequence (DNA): TGTGCCAGCAGTTTGGCGGGAGCCTACGAGCAGTACTTC.

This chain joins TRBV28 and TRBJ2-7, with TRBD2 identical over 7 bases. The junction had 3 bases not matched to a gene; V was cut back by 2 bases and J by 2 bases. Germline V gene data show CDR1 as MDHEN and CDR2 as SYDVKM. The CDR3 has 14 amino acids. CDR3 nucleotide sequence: TGTGCCAGCAGTTTAAGGGACTATACCTACGAGCAGTACTTC. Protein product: CASSLRDYTYEQYF. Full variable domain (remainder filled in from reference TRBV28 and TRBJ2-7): DVKVTQSSRYLVKRTGEKVFLECVQDMDHENMFWYRQDPGLGLRLIYFSYDVKMKEKGDIPEGYSVSREKKERFSLILESASTNQTSMYLCASSLRDYTYEQYFGPGTRLTVT.

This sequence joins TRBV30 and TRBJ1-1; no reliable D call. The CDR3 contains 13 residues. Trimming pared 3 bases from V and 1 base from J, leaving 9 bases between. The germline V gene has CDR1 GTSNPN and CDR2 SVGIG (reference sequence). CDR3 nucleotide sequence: TGTGCCTGGAGCTCGAACGGGAACACTGAAGCTTTCTTT. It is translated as CAWSSNGNTEAFF.

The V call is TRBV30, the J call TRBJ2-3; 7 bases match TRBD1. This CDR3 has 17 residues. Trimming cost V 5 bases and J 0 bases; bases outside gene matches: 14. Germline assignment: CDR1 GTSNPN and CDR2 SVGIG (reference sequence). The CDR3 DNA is TGTGCCTGGGATATGTTGGGGACAGCCACTAGCACAGATACGCAGTATTTT. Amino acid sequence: CAWDMLGTATSTDTQYF.

The CDR3 DNA reads as TGTGCCAGCAGTGGGATACAGTCGACCTACTATGGCTACACCTTC. This translates into CASSGIQSTYYGYTF. The chain employs TRBV25-1 and TRBJ1-2, with no clear D. The CDR3 covers 15 residues. The V end was cut by 4 bases, the J end by 3 bases, with 15 bases between. CDR1 is MGHDK and CDR2 is SYGVNS in the germline V gene.